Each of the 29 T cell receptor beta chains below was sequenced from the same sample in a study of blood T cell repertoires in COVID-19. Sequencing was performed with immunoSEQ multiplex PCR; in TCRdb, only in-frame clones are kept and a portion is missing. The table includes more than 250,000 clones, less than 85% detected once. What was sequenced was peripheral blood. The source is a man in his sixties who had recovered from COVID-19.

The CDR3 bases are TGTGCCAGCAGTGTCAGGGGCACTGAAGCTTTCTTT. Protein product: CASSVRGTEAFF. The V gene is TRBV2, the J gene TRBJ1-1, with D possibly TRBD1 on 6 matching bases. The CDR3 is made up of 12 amino acids. The V gene lost 4 bases and the J gene lost 4 bases, with 7 bases spanning the gap. Germline values: CDR1 SNHLY, CDR2 FYNNEI.

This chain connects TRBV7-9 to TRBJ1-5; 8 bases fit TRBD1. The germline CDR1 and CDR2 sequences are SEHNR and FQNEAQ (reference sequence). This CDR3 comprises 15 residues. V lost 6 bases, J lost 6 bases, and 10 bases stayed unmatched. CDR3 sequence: CASSLGQGTSQPQHF. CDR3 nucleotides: TGTGCCAGCAGTCTAGGACAGGGAACTAGTCAGCCCCAGCATTTT.

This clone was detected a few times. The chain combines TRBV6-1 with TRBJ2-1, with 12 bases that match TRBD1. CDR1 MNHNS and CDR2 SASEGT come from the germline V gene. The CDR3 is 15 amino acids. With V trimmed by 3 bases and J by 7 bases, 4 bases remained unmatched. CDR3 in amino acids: CASSDGTGGVNEQFF. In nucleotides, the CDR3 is TGTGCCAGCAGTGACGGGACAGGGGGCGTAAATGAGCAGTTCTTC.

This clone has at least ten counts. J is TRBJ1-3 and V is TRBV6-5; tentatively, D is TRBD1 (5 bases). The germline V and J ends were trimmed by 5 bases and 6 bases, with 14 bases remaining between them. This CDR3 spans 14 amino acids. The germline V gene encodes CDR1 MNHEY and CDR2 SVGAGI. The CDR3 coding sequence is TGTGCCAGCAGTCAGACAGTTTTATCAAACACCATATATTTT. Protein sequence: CASSQTVLSNTIYF.

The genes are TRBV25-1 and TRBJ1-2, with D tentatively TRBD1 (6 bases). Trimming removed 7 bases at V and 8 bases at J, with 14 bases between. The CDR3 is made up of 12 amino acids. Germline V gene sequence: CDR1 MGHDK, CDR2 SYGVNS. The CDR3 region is CASMFGGYGYTF. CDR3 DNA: TGTGCCAGCATGTTTGGGGGCTACGGCTACACCTTC.

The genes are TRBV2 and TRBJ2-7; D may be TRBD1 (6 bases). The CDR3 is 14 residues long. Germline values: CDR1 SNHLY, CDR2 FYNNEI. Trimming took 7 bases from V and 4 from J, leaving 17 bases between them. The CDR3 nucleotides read TGTGCCAGCACCGACGGACAGATTAGTTACGAGCAGTACTTC. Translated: CASTDGQISYEQYF.

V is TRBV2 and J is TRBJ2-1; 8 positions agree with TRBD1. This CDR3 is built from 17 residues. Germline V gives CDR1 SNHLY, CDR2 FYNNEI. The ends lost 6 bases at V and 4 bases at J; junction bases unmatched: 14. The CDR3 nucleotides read TGTGCCAGCAGGAGAAGCTGGGACAGGAGGGGTTACAATGAGCAGTTCTTC. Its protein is CASRRSWDRRGYNEQFF.

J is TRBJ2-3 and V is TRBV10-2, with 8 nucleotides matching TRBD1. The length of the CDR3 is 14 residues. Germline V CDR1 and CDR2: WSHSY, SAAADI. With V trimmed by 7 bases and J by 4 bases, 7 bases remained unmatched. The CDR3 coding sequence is TGCGCCAGCACCTACGGACAGGGCGCAGATACGCAGTATTTT. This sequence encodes CASTYGQGADTQYF.

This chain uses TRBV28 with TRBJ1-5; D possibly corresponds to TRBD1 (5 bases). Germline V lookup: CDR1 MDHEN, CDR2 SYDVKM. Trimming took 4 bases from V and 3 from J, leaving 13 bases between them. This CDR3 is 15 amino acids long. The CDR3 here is CASSSQDGVNQPQHF. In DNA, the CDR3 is TGTGCCAGCAGTTCACAGGATGGGGTCAATCAGCCCCAGCATTTT.

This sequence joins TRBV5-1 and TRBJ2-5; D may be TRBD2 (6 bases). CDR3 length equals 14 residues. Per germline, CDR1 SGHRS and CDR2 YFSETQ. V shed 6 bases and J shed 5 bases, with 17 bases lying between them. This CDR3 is CASTPNGSGETQYF. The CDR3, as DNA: TGCGCCAGCACCCCTAACGGGAGTGGGGAGACCCAGTACTTC.

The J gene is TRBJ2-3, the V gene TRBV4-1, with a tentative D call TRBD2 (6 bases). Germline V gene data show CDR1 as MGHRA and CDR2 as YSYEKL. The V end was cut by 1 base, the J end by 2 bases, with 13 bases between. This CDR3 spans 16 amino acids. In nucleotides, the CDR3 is TGCGCCAGCAGCCAAGGACGGGGCGGGATCACAGATACGCAGTATTTT. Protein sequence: CASSQGRGGITDTQYF.

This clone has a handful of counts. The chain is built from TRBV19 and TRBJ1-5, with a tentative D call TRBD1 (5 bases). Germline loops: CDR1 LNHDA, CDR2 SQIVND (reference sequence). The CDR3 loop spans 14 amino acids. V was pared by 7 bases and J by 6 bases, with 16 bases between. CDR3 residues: CASTPAGKIQPQHF. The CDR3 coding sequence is TGTGCCAGTACCCCCGCAGGGAAGATTCAGCCCCAGCATTTT.

Here the CDR3 DNA reads TGTGCCAGCAGCTTAGAAACGGGAGTTGTCACCGGGGAGCTGTTTTTT. Translating it yields CASSLETGVVTGELFF. J is TRBJ2-2 and V is TRBV7-6, with D maybe TRBD2 (6 bases). The germline gives CDR1 SGHVS, CDR2 FNYEAQ. V lost 1 base and J 4 bases, leaving 13 bases between the germline ends. The CDR3 contains 16 residues.

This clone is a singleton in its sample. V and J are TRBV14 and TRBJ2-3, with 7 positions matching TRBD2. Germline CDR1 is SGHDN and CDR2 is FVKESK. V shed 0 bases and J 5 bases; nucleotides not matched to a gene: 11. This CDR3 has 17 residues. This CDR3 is CASSQDLAEGTGDTQYF. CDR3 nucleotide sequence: TGTGCCAGCAGCCAAGATCTAGCGGAGGGGACGGGAGATACGCAGTATTTT.

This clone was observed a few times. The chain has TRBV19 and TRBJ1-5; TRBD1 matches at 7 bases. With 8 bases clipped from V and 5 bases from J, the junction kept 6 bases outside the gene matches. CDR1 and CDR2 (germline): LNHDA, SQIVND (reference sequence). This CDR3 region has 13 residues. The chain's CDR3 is CASSRDSDQPQHF. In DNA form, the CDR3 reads TGTGCCAGTTCCCGGGACAGTGATCAGCCCCAGCATTTT.

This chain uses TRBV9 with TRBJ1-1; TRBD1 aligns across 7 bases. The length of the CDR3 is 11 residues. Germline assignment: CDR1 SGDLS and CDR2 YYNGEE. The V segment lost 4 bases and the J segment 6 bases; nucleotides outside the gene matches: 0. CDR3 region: CASSQGAEAFF. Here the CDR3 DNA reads TGTGCCAGCAGCCAGGGGGCTGAAGCTTTCTTT.

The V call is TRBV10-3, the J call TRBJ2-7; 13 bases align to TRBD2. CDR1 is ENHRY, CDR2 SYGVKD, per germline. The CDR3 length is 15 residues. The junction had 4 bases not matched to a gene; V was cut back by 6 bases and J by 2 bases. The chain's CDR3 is CAIRDGLAGAYEQYF. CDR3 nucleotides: TGTGCCATCAGAGACGGACTAGCGGGGGCCTACGAGCAGTACTTC.

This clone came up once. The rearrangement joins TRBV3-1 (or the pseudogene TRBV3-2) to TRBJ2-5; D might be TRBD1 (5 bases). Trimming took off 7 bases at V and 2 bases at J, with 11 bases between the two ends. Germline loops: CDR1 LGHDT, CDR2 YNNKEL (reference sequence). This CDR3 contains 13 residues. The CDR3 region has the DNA TGTGCCAGCAACTCAGGGATTCAAGAGACCCAGTACTTC. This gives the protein CASNSGIQETQYF.

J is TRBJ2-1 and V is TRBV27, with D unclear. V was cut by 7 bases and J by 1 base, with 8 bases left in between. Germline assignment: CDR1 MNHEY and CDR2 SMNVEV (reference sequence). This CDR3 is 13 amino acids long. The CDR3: CASTQRSYNEQFF. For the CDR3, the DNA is TGTGCCAGCACTCAGCGTTCCTACAATGAGCAGTTCTTC.

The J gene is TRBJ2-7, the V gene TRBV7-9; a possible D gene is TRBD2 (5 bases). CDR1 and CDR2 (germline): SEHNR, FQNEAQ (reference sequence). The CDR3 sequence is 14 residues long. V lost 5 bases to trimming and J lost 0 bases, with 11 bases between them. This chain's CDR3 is CASSHGLNSYEQYF. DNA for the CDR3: TGTGCCAGCAGCCATGGACTGAACTCCTACGAGCAGTACTTC.

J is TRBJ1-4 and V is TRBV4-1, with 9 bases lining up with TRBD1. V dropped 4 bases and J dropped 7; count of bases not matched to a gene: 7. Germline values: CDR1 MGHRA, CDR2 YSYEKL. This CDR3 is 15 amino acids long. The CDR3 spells CASSRNRGQVEKLFF. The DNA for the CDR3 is TGCGCCAGCAGCCGCAACAGGGGGCAGGTTGAAAAACTGTTTTTT.

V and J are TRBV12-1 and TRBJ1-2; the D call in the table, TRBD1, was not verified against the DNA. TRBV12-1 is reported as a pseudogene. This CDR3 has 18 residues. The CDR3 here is CASSFALGRGGANYGYTF. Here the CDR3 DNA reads TGTGCCAGCAGCTTTGCCCTTGGCCGAGGGGGAGCTAACTATGGCTACACCTTC.

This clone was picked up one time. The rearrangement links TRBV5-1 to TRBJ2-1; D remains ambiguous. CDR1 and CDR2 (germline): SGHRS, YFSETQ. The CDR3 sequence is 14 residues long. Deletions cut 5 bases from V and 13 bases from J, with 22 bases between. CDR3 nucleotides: TGCGCCAGCAGATTCGACGGAGCCCTACGTAGTCAGTTCTTC. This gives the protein CASRFDGALRSQFF.

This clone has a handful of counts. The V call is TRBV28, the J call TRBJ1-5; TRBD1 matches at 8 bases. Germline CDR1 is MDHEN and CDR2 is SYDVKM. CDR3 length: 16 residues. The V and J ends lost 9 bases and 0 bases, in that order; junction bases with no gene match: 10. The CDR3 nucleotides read TGTGCCAGTTCCGGACAGGGACCATATAGCAATCAGCCCCAGCATTTT. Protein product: CASSGQGPYSNQPQHF.

The CDR3 region has the DNA TGCGCCAGCAGCTTGAGTGAGGGACGGAGGGGAGAGACCCAGTACTTC. Encoded protein: CASSLSEGRRGETQYF. The V and J genes are TRBV5-1 and TRBJ2-5, with D possibly being TRBD2 (6 bases). The CDR3 sequence is 16 residues long. The germline CDR1 and CDR2 sequences are SGHRS and YFSETQ. The V end was cut by 1 base, the J end by 4 bases, with 17 bases between.

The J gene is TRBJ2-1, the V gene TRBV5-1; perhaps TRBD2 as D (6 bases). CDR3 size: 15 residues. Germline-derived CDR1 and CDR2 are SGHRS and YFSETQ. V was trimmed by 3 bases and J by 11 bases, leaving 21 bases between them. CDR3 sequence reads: CASSYDPGLALKQFF. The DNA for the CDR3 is TGCGCCAGCAGCTATGACCCGGGACTGGCCCTCAAGCAGTTCTTC. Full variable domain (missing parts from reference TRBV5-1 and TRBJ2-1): KAGVTQTPRYLIKTRGQQVTLSCSPISGHRSVSWYQQTPGQGLQFLFEYFSETQRNKGNFPGRFSGRQFSNSRSEMNVSTLELGDSALYLCASSYDPGLALKQFFGPGTRLTVL.

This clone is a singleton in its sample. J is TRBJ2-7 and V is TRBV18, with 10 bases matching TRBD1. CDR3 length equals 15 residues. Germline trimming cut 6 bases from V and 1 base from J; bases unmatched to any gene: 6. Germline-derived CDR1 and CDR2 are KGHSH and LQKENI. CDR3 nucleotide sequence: TGTGCCAGCTCCCGCGGGACAGGGGAGTCCTACGAGCAGTACTTC. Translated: CASSRGTGESYEQYF.

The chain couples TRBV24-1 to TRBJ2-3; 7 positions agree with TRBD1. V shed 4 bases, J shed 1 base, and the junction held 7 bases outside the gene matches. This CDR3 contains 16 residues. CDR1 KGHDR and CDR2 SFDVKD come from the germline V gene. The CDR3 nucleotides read TGTGCCACCAGTGAACCTAGACAGGGAGGCACAGATACGCAGTATTTT. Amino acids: CATSEPRQGGTDTQYF.

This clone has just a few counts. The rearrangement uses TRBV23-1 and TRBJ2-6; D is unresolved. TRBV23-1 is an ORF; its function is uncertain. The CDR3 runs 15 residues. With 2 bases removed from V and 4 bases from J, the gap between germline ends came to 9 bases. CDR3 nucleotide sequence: TGCGCCAGCAGTCAACGCAGTATCGGGGCCAACGTCCTGACTTTC. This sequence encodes CASSQRSIGANVLTF.